This TCR beta chain was captured in a study of T cells in Graves' hyperthyroidism and ophthalmopathy. RNA transcripts served as the template for amplifying TCR beta CDR3 regions. During a first-round RT-PCR of the TCR CDR3, the HTBI primer set was used. Each CDR3 protein gets one entry after TCRdb re-called the multiplex PCR reads with MiXCR. The data show 500,000 to 600,000 distinct CDR3 sequences, with 35% to 55% seen just once and around 20% held by the top ten. The germline V gene has CDR1 MDHEN and CDR2 SYDVKM. The V gene lost 5 bases and the J gene lost 0 bases, with 22 bases spanning the gap. The CDR3 has 18 amino acids.

This sequence was found in an adult woman with Graves' disease, either hyperthyroidism or ophthalmopathy (not recorded which). Specimen: peripheral blood or thyroid tissue (not recorded which). The rearrangement joins TRBV28 to TRBJ1-1; D uncertain. CDR3 sequence (DNA): TGTGCCAGCAGTGACGCCGGGCGACTCGATCCTCTGAACACTGAAGCTTTCTTT. It translates to CASSDAGRLDPLNTEAFF.